Following are 5 T cell receptor beta chains from one sample sequenced in a study of blood T cells in healthy people across ages. The authors ran a second PCR of 7 to 11 cycles using a sample-barcoded 5' primer and a J-beta primer mix. MiXCR, run by TCRdb on the 5' RACE reads, gives a single entry per CDR3 protein. The sample consists of more than 900,000 distinct CDR3 sequences, about 25% of them appearing once. These records were also assigned to another study, of T cells of mothers and their children.

Sequencing was carried out using blood. The receptors were gathered from a girl aged 2 to 9 in good health.

This clonotype was seen only a few times. The chain uses TRBV29-1 and TRBJ2-1; D is ambiguous. Trimming cost V 7 bases and J 4 bases, with 17 bases left between them. The CDR3 length is 14 residues. Germline CDR1 SQVTM, CDR2 ANQGSEA. The CDR3 nucleotides read TGCAGCGCCCCCAGTAGTTATCAGTACAATGAGCAGTTCTTC. This translates into CSAPSSYQYNEQFF.

This clonotype was observed a few times. This chain uses TRBV4-1 with TRBJ1-5; D is unresolved. Germline loops: CDR1 MGHRA, CDR2 YSYEKL. The CDR3 covers 15 residues. Between the trimmed V and J ends, which lost 0 bases and 6 bases, there was a span of 12 bases. CDR3: CASSQDFFAFQPQHF. The DNA for the CDR3 is TGCGCCAGCAGCCAAGATTTCTTTGCCTTTCAGCCCCAGCATTTT.

The rearrangement joins TRBV12-3 or TRBV12-4 to TRBJ2-5, with D perhaps matching TRBD1 (6 bases). The germline V and J ends were trimmed by 6 bases and 0 bases, with 17 bases remaining between them. CDR3 size: 16 residues. The CDR3 is CASSQAGRGYQETQYF. The CDR3 DNA is TGTGCCAGCAGCCAAGCAGGCAGGGGTTACCAAGAGACCCAGTACTTC.

The V gene is TRBV5-6, the J gene TRBJ2-5; the D gene is possibly TRBD2 (6 bases). The end of the DNA aligns better with TRBJ2-1, so the J call may be wrong. Germline V gene lookup returns CDR1 SGHDT and CDR2 YYEEEE. The CDR3 sequence is 15 residues long. CDR3 nucleotide sequence: TGTGCCAGCAGCTTGGTTCAGGGCGCGGGGAAGGAGCAGTTCTTC. It yields the protein CASSLVQGAGKEQFF.

The J gene is TRBJ1-1, the V gene TRBV19; 7 positions match TRBD1. CDR3 length: 13 amino acids. The V gene end was trimmed by 5 bases and the J gene end by 7 bases; junction bases not matched to a gene: 7. Germline V gives CDR1 LNHDA, CDR2 SQIVND (reference sequence). The CDR3 loop is CASSPRDRFEAFF. Written as DNA, the CDR3 is TGTGCCAGTAGTCCTCGGGACAGATTTGAAGCTTTCTTT.